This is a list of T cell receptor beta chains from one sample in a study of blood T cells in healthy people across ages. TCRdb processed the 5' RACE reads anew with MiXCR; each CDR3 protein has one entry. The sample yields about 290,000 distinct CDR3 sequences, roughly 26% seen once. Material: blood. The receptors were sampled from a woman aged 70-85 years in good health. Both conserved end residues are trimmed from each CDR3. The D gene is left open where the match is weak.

CDR3aa: ASSLGSVGDEQF
d_gene: NA
v_gene: TRBV7-7
len: 12

CDR3aa: ASKVGYGSYNEQF
d_gene: NA
v_gene: TRBV28
len: 13

CDR3aa: ASSGFRGPQETQY
d_gene: NA
v_gene: TRBV7-9
len: 13

CDR3aa: ASSFTDREQF
d_gene: NA
v_gene: TRBV9
len: 10

CDR3aa: ASRPPGQGNSPLH
d_gene: TRBD1
v_gene: TRBV7-3
len: 13

CDR3aa: ASSSGTSQADTQY
d_gene: TRBD2
v_gene: TRBV7-2
len: 13

CDR3aa: AGSQGRVNEQY
d_gene: NA
v_gene: TRBV3-1
len: 11

CDR3aa: SVGPGASPEQY
d_gene: NA
v_gene: TRBV29-1
len: 11

CDR3aa: ASSGLGQETQY
d_gene: NA
v_gene: TRBV14
len: 11

CDR3aa: ASSDSFYGYT
d_gene: NA
v_gene: TRBV10-2
len: 10

CDR3aa: SARDLLAGQETQY
d_gene: TRBD2
v_gene: TRBV20-1
len: 13

CDR3aa: ASSEGRISYNEQF
d_gene: NA
v_gene: TRBV9
len: 13

CDR3aa: SGRPDSKETQY
d_gene: NA
v_gene: TRBV29-1
len: 11

CDR3aa: SARFGGQRGNQPQH
d_gene: NA
v_gene: TRBV20-1
len: 14

CDR3aa: ASGSGRETDTQY
d_gene: TRBD2
v_gene: TRBV7-2
len: 12

CDR3aa: ASREGGRGKETQY
d_gene: TRBD2
v_gene: TRBV12-3/TRBV12-4
len: 13

CDR3aa: ASRPVVAGLKSSYNEQF
d_gene: TRBD2
v_gene: TRBV11-2
len: 17

CDR3aa: ASSLGGRGLAYTEAF
d_gene: NA
v_gene: TRBV5-1
len: 15

CDR3aa: ASSSARSGEKLF
d_gene: NA
v_gene: TRBV7-2
len: 12

CDR3aa: ASSLIGANVLA
d_gene: NA
v_gene: TRBV9
len: 11

CDR3aa: SARAGTDNQPQH
d_gene: NA
v_gene: TRBV20-1
len: 12

CDR3aa: ASSLSVGTDTQY
d_gene: NA
v_gene: TRBV7-9
len: 12

CDR3aa: SARDLRGQGRNYGYT
d_gene: TRBD1
v_gene: TRBV20-1
len: 15

CDR3aa: ASSQEGDRVPEKLF
d_gene: TRBD1
v_gene: TRBV4-1
len: 14

CDR3aa: ASSLWDSGYT
d_gene: NA
v_gene: TRBV5-6
len: 10

CDR3aa: ASSPEQGGGETQY
d_gene: NA
v_gene: TRBV12-3/TRBV12-4
len: 13

CDR3aa: ASRPPGTQYGYT
d_gene: NA
v_gene: TRBV14
len: 12

CDR3aa: ASSRGASYNSPLH
d_gene: NA
v_gene: TRBV3-1
len: 13

CDR3aa: ASGLGDSVYNEQF
d_gene: TRBD1
v_gene: TRBV5-1
len: 13

CDR3aa: SVATGSTEAF
d_gene: NA
v_gene: TRBV29-1
len: 10

CDR3aa: ASSTSGVGGYT
d_gene: NA
v_gene: TRBV28
len: 11

CDR3aa: ASSLAGLQETQY
d_gene: TRBD2
v_gene: TRBV5-6
len: 12

CDR3aa: ASAPRTGPSISGNTIY
d_gene: TRBD1
v_gene: TRBV28
len: 16

CDR3aa: ASSFGANTEAF
d_gene: NA
v_gene: TRBV7-9
len: 11

CDR3aa: ASSARPTSGVSYEQY
d_gene: TRBD2
v_gene: TRBV7-2
len: 15

CDR3aa: ASSAIYNEQF
d_gene: NA
v_gene: TRBV9
len: 10

CDR3aa: ASSYADRGWPQY
d_gene: TRBD1
v_gene: TRBV6-2/TRBV6-3
len: 12

CDR3aa: ASSYFPGTSGRLGNEQF
d_gene: TRBD2
v_gene: TRBV6-5
len: 17

CDR3aa: ASSLLRGVEGAQY
d_gene: NA
v_gene: TRBV5-5
len: 13

CDR3aa: ASSFVEAGRTISYNEQF
d_gene: NA
v_gene: TRBV7-8
len: 17

CDR3aa: ASSPQGVQETQY
d_gene: NA
v_gene: TRBV6-5
len: 12

CDR3aa: SARGLDRDYEQY
d_gene: TRBD1
v_gene: TRBV20-1
len: 12

CDR3aa: ASSLEAGGYNEQF
d_gene: TRBD2
v_gene: TRBV5-1
len: 13

CDR3aa: ASSSRTGRFTEAF
d_gene: TRBD1
v_gene: TRBV5-1
len: 13

CDR3aa: ASSLGGLFEQY
d_gene: NA
v_gene: TRBV28
len: 11

CDR3aa: ASSPTGLAGVNEQF
d_gene: TRBD2
v_gene: TRBV14
len: 14

CDR3aa: ASGGRTDEQY
d_gene: TRBD2
v_gene: TRBV6-6
len: 10

CDR3aa: ASSSGAVGVYEQY
d_gene: NA
v_gene: TRBV7-2
len: 13

CDR3aa: ASSRPGATLGNEQF
d_gene: NA
v_gene: TRBV3-1
len: 14